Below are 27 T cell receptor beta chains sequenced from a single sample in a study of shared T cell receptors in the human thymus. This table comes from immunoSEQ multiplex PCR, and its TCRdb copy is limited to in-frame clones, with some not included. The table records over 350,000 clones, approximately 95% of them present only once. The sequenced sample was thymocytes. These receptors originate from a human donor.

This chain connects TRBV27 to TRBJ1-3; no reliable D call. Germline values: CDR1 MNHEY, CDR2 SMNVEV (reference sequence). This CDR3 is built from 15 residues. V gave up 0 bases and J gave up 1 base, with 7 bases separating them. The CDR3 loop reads CASSLSNDSGNTIYF. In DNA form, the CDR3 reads TGTGCCAGCAGTTTATCGAATGATTCTGGAAACACCATATATTTT.

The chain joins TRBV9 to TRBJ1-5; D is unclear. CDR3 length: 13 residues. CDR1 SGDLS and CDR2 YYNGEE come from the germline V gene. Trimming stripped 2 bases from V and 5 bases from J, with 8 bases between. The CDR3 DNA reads TGTGCCAGCAGCGTGGCAGACCATCAGCCCCAGCATTTT. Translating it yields CASSVADHQPQHF.

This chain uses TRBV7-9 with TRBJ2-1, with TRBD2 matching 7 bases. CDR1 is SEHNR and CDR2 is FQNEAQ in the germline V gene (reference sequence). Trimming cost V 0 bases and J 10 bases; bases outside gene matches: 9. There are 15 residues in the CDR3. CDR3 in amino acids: CASSLAGGPFEEQFF. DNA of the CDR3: TGTGCCAGCAGCTTAGCGGGAGGGCCATTTGAGGAGCAGTTCTTC.

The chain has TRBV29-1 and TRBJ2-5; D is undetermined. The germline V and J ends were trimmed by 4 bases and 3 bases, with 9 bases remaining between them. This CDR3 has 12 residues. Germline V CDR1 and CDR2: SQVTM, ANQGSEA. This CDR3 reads CSVADGEETQYF. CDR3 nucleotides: TGCAGCGTTGCTGATGGTGAAGAGACCCAGTACTTC.

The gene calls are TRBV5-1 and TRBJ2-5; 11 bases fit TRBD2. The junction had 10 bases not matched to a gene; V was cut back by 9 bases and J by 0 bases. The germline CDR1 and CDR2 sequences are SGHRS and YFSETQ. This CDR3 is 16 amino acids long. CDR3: CATLGTSGAYQETQYF. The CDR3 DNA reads TGCGCCACCCTCGGGACTAGCGGAGCGTACCAAGAGACCCAGTACTTC.

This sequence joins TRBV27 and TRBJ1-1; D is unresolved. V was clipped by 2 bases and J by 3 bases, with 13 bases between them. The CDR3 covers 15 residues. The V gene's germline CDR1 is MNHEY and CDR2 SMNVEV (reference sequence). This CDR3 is CASSLLGIRDTEAFF. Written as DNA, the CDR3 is TGTGCCAGCAGTTTACTGGGAATACGGGACACTGAAGCTTTCTTT.

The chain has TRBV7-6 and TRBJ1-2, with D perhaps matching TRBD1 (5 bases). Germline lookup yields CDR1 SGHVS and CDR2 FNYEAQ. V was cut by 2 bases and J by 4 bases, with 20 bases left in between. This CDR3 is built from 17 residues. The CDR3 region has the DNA TGTGCCAGCAGCTTACTCCCACCAGGGTCCACCTCCTATGGCTACACCTTC. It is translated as CASSLLPPGSTSYGYTF.

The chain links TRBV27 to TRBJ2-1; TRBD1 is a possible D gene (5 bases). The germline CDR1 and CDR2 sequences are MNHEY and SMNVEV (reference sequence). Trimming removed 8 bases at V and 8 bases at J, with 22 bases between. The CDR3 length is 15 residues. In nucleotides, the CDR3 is TGTGCCAGCTCACCACAGGCGACCAAGAAGCATGAGCAGTTCTTC. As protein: CASSPQATKKHEQFF.

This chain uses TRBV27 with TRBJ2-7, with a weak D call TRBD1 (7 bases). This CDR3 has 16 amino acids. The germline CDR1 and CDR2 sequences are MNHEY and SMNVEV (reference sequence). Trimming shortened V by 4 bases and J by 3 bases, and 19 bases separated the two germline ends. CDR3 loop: CASSSTWRGRLYEQYF. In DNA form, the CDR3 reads TGTGCCAGCAGTTCGACTTGGAGGGGGCGACTCTACGAGCAGTACTTC.

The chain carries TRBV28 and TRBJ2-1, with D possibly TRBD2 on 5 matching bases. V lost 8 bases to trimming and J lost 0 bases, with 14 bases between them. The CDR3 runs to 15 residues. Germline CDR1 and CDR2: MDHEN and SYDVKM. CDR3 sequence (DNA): TGTGCCAGCGGGGAGAACGGAAGCTCCTACAATGAGCAGTTCTTC. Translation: CASGENGSSYNEQFF.

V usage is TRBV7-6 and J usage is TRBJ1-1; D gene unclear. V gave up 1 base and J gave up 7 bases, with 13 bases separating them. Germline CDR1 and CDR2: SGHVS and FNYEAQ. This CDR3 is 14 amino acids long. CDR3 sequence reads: CASSLVDVPHEAFF. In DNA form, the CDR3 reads TGTGCCAGCAGCTTAGTTGACGTCCCCCATGAAGCTTTCTTT.

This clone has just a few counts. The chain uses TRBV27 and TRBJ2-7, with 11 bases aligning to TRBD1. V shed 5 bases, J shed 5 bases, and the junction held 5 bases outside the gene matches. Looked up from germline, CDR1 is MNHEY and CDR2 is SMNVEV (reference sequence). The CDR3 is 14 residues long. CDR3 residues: CASSTRTGGNEQYF. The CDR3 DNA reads TGTGCCAGCAGTACCCGGACAGGGGGCAACGAGCAGTACTTC.

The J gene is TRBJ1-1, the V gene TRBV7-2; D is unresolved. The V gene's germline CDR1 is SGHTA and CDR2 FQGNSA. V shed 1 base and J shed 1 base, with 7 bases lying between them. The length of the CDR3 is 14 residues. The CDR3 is CASSLGERNTEAFF. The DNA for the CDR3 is TGTGCCAGCAGCTTAGGGGAAAGGAACACTGAAGCTTTCTTT.

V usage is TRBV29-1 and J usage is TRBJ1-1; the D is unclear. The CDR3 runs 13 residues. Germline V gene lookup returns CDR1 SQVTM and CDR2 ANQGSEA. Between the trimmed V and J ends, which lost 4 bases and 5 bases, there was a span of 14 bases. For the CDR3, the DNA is TGCAGCGTTGTGGCTCCCCATGTAACTGAAGCTTTCTTT. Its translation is CSVVAPHVTEAFF.

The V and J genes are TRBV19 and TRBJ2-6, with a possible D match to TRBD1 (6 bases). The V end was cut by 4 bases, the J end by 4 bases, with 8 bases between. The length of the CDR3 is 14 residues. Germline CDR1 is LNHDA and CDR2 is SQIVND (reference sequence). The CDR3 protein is CASSTGVGANVLTF. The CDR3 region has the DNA TGTGCCAGTAGTACAGGGGTGGGGGCCAACGTCCTGACTTTC.

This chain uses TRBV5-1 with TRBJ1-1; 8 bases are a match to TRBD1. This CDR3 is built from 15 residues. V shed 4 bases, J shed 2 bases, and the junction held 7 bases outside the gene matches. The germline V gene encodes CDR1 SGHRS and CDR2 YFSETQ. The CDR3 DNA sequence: TGCGCCAGCAGCCCGAAGCAGGGGGCTAACACTGAAGCTTTCTTT. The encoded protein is CASSPKQGANTEAFF.

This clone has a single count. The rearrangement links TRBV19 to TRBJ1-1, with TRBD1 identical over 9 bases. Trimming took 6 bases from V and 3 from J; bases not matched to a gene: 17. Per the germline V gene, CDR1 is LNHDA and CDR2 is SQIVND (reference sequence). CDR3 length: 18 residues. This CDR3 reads CASRRTYRTGGEDTEAFF. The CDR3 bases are TGTGCCAGTAGGCGTACGTACCGAACAGGGGGCGAAGACACTGAAGCTTTCTTT. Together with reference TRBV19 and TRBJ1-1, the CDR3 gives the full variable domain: DGGITQSPKYLFRKEGQNVTLSCEQNLNHDAMYWYRQDPGQGLRLIYYSQIVNDFQKGDIAEGYSVSREKKESFPLTVTSAQKNPTAFYLCASRRTYRTGGEDTEAFFGQGTRLTVV.

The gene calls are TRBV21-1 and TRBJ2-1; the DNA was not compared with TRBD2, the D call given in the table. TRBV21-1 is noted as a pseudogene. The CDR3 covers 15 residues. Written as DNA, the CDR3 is TGTGCCACCTCCCTTAGGTCGGAGGTTTACAATGAGCAGTTCTTC. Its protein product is CATSLRSEVYNEQFF.

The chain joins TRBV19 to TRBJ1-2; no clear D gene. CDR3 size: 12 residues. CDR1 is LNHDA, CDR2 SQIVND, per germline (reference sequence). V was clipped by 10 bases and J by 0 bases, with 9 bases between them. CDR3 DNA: TGTGCCACCACTCTACCTAACTATGGCTACACCTTC. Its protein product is CATTLPNYGYTF. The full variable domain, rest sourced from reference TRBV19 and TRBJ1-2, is DGGITQSPKYLFRKEGQNVTLSCEQNLNHDAMYWYRQDPGQGLRLIYYSQIVNDFQKGDIAEGYSVSREKKESFPLTVTSAQKNPTAFYLCATTLPNYGYTFGSGTRLTVV.

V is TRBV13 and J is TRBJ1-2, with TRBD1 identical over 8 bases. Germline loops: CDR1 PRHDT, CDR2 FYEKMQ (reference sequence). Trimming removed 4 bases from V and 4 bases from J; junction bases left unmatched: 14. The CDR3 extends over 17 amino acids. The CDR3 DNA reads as TGTGCCAGCAGCTCCGGGACAGGCTTATTTCTGAGCTATGGCTACACCTTC. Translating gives CASSSGTGLFLSYGYTF.

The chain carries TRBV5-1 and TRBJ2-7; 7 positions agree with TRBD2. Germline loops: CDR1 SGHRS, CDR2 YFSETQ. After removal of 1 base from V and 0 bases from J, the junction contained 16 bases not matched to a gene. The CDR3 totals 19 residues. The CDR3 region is CASSLSWSGGPKGSYEQYF. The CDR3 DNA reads TGCGCCAGCAGCTTGTCGTGGTCGGGAGGTCCCAAGGGCTCCTACGAGCAGTACTTC.

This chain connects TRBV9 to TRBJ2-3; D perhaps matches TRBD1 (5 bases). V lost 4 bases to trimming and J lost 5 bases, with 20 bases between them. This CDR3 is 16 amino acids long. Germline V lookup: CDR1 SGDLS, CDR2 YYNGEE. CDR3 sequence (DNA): TGTGCCAGCAGCCTCAGGAGTAGGGGTCCGGGAGATACGCAGTATTTT. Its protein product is CASSLRSRGPGDTQYF.

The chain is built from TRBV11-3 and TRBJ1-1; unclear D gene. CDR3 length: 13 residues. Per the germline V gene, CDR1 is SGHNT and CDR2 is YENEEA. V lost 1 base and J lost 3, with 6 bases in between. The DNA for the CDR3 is TGTGCCAGCAGCTTAGGTAGTTACACTGAAGCTTTCTTT. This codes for CASSLGSYTEAFF. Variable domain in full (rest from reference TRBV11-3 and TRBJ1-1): EAGVVQSPRYKIIEKKQPVAFWCNPISGHNTLYWYLQNLGQGPELLIRYENEEAVDDSQLPKDRFSAERLKGVDSTLKIQPAELGDSAVYLCASSLGSYTEAFFGQGTRLTVV.

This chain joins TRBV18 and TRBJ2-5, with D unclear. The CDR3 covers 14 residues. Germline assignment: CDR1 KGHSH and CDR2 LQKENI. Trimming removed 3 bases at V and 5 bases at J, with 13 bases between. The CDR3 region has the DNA TGTGCCAGCTCACCCCCCGGGCCAAGGGAGACCCAGTACTTC. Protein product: CASSPPGPRETQYF.

The CDR3 region has the DNA TGTGCCAGCAGCACTAGGGGCGGGAGTAGTCTGTATGAGCAGTTCTTC. As protein: CASSTRGGSSLYEQFF. The chain uses TRBV7-6 and TRBJ2-1; 7 positions agree with TRBD2. The CDR3 is made up of 16 amino acids. V shed 5 bases, J shed 8 bases, and the junction held 15 bases outside the gene matches. Germline V CDR1 and CDR2: SGHVS, FNYEAQ. Supplemented by reference TRBV7-6 and TRBJ2-1, the full variable domain reads GAGVSQSPRYKVTKRGQDVALRCDPISGHVSLYWYRQALGQGPEFLTYFNYEAQQDKSGLPNDRFSAERPEGSISTLTIQRTEQRDSAMYRCASSTRGGSSLYEQFFGPGTRLTVL.

The CDR3 is CASSLDDSLDTQYF. CDR3 DNA: TGTGCCAGCAGCTTAGATGACTCTCTAGATACGCAGTATTTT. This sequence joins TRBV7-2 and TRBJ2-3; D remains unclear. Per germline, CDR1 SGHTA and CDR2 FQGNSA. V lost 1 base and J lost 5, with 10 bases in between. This CDR3 comprises 14 residues.

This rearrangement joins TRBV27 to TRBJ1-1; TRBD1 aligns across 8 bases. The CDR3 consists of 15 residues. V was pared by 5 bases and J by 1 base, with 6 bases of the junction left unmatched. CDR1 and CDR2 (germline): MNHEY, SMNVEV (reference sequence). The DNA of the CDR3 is TGTGCCAGCAGTGCCTACAGGGGGGAGAACACTGAAGCTTTCTTT. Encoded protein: CASSAYRGENTEAFF.